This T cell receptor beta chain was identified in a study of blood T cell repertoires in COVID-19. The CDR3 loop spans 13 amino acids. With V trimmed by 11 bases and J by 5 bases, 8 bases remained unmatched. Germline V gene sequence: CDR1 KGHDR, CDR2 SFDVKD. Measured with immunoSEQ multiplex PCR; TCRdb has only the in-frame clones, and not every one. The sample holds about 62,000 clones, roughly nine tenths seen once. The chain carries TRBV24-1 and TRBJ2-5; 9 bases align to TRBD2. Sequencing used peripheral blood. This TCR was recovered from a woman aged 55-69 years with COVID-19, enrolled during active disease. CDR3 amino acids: CAIAGGYGETQYF. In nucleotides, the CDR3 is TGTGCCATTGCGGGAGGGTACGGGGAGACCCAGTACTTC.